What follows is one TCR beta chain and its context. Everyone who took part was 18 to 89 years old, and they came from 20 to 25 US areas. Produced via immunoSEQ multiplex PCR; TCRdb's table is partial and in-frame only. The sample carries 490,000 or so clones, approximately 90% recorded once. This CDR3 is built from 15 residues. Germline CDR1 and CDR2: GTSNPN and SVGIG (reference sequence). The V end lost 0 bases, the J end lost 5 bases, and 11 bases lay between the germline ends. This entry is derived from a study of blood T cell repertoires in COVID-19. Background on the study: Sources were T cells, B-cell-depleted T cells, or PBMCs; the material itself was cDNA or gDNA.

This TCR was recovered from a woman aged 60 to 75 who had recovered from COVID-19. The chain has TRBV30 and TRBJ1-6, with no clear D. Sequenced material: PBMCs or T cells enriched from blood (not recorded which). Here the CDR3 reads CAWSVRGQNNSPLHF. CDR3 DNA: TGTGCCTGGAGTGTACGTGGGCAAAATAATTCACCCCTCCACTTT.